This passage covers 32 T cell receptor beta chains from one sample sequenced in a study of blood T cell repertoires in COVID-19. The repertoire was sequenced with immunoSEQ multiplex PCR; TCRdb's copy has only in-frame clones and lacks some. The profile shows fewer than 250,000 clones, about 85% of them singletons. The sequenced material came from peripheral blood. These receptors all come from a man aged 35-49 years with acute or convalescent COVID-19.

The chain couples TRBV11-2 to TRBJ2-7; 8 bases fit TRBD2. The CDR3 loop spans 16 amino acids. Unmatched junction bases numbered 9, after V lost 5 bases and J lost 0 bases. Germline V CDR1 and CDR2: SGHAT, FQNNGV. The CDR3 DNA reads as TGTGCCAGCAGCAATGACGGGAGGGGGATCTCCTACGAGCAGTACTTC. This encodes CASSNDGRGISYEQYF.

The genes are TRBV18 and TRBJ2-3; D remains ambiguous. The V and J ends lost 3 bases and 2 bases respectively, with 12 bases between them. Per the germline V gene, CDR1 is KGHSH and CDR2 is LQKENI. The CDR3 extends over 15 amino acids. CDR3 region: CASSPLRTVTDTQYF. CDR3 nucleotides: TGTGCCAGCTCACCTCTTCGAACAGTCACAGATACGCAGTATTTT.

Here the CDR3 reads CASSIGHRDYEQYF. CDR3 DNA: TGTGCCAGTAGTATAGGTCACAGGGATTACGAGCAGTACTTC. The J gene is TRBJ2-7, the V gene TRBV19; possible D gene TRBD1, 6 bases. Germline values: CDR1 LNHDA, CDR2 SQIVND (reference sequence). CDR3 length: 14 residues. V lost 1 base and J 4 bases, leaving 11 bases between the germline ends.

The chain links TRBV7-2 to TRBJ2-3; D perhaps matches TRBD1 (5 bases). V lost 5 bases and J 1 base, leaving 19 bases between the germline ends. The V gene's germline CDR1 is SGHTA and CDR2 FQGNSA. This CDR3 is 17 amino acids long. CDR3 sequence: CASSGLGQGGGTDTQYF. CDR3 in DNA: TGTGCCAGCAGCGGGCTGGGGCAGGGCGGAGGCACAGATACGCAGTATTTT.

A few counts support this clone. The CDR3: CASSPDRGIASPLHF. For the CDR3, the DNA is TGCGCCAGCAGCCCCGACAGGGGGATAGCTTCACCCCTCCACTTT. This chain joins TRBV5-1 and TRBJ1-6; 9 bases map to TRBD1. This CDR3 contains 15 residues. J lost 9 bases, V lost 4 bases, and 8 bases had no gene match. The germline V gene has CDR1 SGHRS and CDR2 YFSETQ.

The chain uses TRBV10-3 and TRBJ2-1, with 9 bases identical to TRBD2. Germline CDR1 and CDR2: ENHRY and SYGVKD. The V gene end was trimmed by 2 bases and the J gene end by 5 bases; junction bases not matched to a gene: 7. The CDR3 consists of 16 residues. This CDR3 reads CAISEVAGAFNNEQFF. Written as DNA, the CDR3 is TGTGCCATCAGTGAGGTAGCGGGGGCATTCAACAATGAGCAGTTCTTC.

The genes are TRBV27 and TRBJ2-5, with TRBD2 identical over 10 bases. The CDR3 is made up of 16 amino acids. The germline V gene encodes CDR1 MNHEY and CDR2 SMNVEV (reference sequence). V lost 5 bases to trimming and J lost 1 base; unmatched junction nucleotides: 7. The CDR3 coding sequence is TGTGCCAGCAGTCTCCAAAAGCGGGGGGGCCAAGAGACCCAGTACTTC. Amino acid sequence: CASSLQKRGGQETQYF.

This CDR3 reads CASSPQGAYTEAFF. CDR3 DNA sequence: TGCGCCAGCAGCCCGCAGGGCGCGTACACTGAAGCTTTCTTT. The chain joins TRBV5-1 to TRBJ1-1; possible D gene TRBD1, 5 bases. Trimming cost V 4 bases and J 3 bases, with 13 bases left between them. This CDR3 region has 14 residues. Germline CDR1 and CDR2: SGHRS and YFSETQ.

The chain has TRBV11-2 and TRBJ1-2; D is ambiguous. Germline V gene data show CDR1 as SGHAT and CDR2 as FQNNGV. CDR3 length: 12 amino acids. V was trimmed by 1 base and J by 8 bases, leaving 8 bases between them. CDR3 coding DNA: TGTGCCAGCAGCTTAGTTGCGGGCGGCTACACCTTC. Translating gives CASSLVAGGYTF.

The rearrangement links TRBV18 to TRBJ1-1; the match to TRBD1 covers 8 bases. This CDR3 has 17 residues. With V trimmed by 6 bases and J by 1 base, 13 bases remained unmatched. Looked up from germline, CDR1 is KGHSH and CDR2 is LQKENI. CDR3: CASSRITGGRGNTEAFF. The CDR3 coding sequence is TGTGCCAGCTCGCGGATTACAGGGGGTCGTGGGAACACTGAAGCTTTCTTT.

J is TRBJ2-5 and V is TRBV28, with 8 bases fitting TRBD1. Germline V CDR1 and CDR2: MDHEN, SYDVKM. The trim removed 0 bases at V and 6 bases at J, leaving 12 bases unmatched. The CDR3 is 17 residues long. The CDR3 reads CASSLWTSAAGGQTQYF. The DNA for the CDR3 is TGTGCCAGCAGTTTATGGACCTCGGCGGCAGGGGGCCAGACCCAGTACTTC.

This clone was seen a few times. The chain recombines TRBV4-3 with TRBJ2-6; 14 bases fit TRBD2. Unmatched junction bases numbered 6, after V lost 1 base and J lost 4 bases. The CDR3 extends over 19 amino acids. Germline V CDR1 and CDR2: LGHNA, YSLEER. The CDR3 is CASSQVVGLAGAGANVLTF. CDR3 sequence (DNA): TGCGCCAGCAGCCAAGTGGTGGGACTAGCGGGAGCCGGGGCCAACGTCCTGACTTTC.

The chain joins TRBV10-3 to TRBJ2-5; TRBD1 matches 7 bases. This CDR3 comprises 13 residues. Germline CDR1 and CDR2: ENHRY and SYGVKD. Trimming at V came to 5 bases and at J to 5 bases, leaving 5 bases not matched to a gene. The CDR3 loop reads CAISPTGEETQYF. DNA for the CDR3: TGTGCCATCAGTCCAACAGGGGAGGAGACCCAGTACTTC.

This chain joins TRBV5-4 and TRBJ2-7; 12 bases align to TRBD2. The CDR3 contains 16 residues. CDR1 and CDR2 from the germline V gene are SGHNT and YYREEE (reference sequence). V lost 0 bases, J lost 2 bases, and 3 bases stayed unmatched. The CDR3 nucleotides read TGTGCCAGCAGCTTGGTACTAGCGGGGGGCCCCTACGAGCAGTACTTC. Residues: CASSLVLAGGPYEQYF.

V gene TRBV2 combines with J gene TRBJ2-3; weak D call: TRBD2 (5 bases). The CDR3 length is 14 residues. The V end was cut by 3 bases, the J end by 4 bases, with 11 bases between. CDR1 is SNHLY, CDR2 FYNNEI, per germline. Here the CDR3 DNA reads TGTGCCAGCAGTGAGGGAATAGCGCCAGATACGCAGTATTTT. Translation: CASSEGIAPDTQYF. Full variable domain (missing parts from reference TRBV2 and TRBJ2-3): EPEVTQTPSHQVTQMGQEVILRCVPISNHLYFYWYRQILGQKVEFLVSFYNNEISEKSEIFDDQFSVERPDGSNFTLKIRSTKLEDSAMYFCASSEGIAPDTQYFGPGTRLTVL.

The chain recombines TRBV5-1 with TRBJ1-2; weak D call: TRBD1 (6 bases). The germline gives CDR1 SGHRS, CDR2 YFSETQ. This CDR3 spans 11 amino acids. The V end lost 5 bases, the J end lost 7 bases, and 9 bases lay between the germline ends. Here the CDR3 reads CASRQGFGYTF. The CDR3 coding sequence is TGCGCCAGCAGACAGGGCTTTGGCTACACCTTC. The full variable domain, rest sourced from reference TRBV5-1 and TRBJ1-2, is KAGVTQTPRYLIKTRGQQVTLSCSPISGHRSVSWYQQTPGQGLQFLFEYFSETQRNKGNFPGRFSGRQFSNSRSEMNVSTLELGDSALYLCASRQGFGYTFGSGTRLTVV.

This chain connects TRBV4-2 to TRBJ2-2; 15 bases map to TRBD2. Germline CDR1 LGHNA, CDR2 YNFKEQ. V dropped 0 bases and J dropped 7; count of bases not matched to a gene: 9. The CDR3 extends over 19 amino acids. The CDR3 spells CASSQERGLAGGLGGELFF. The CDR3 nucleotides read TGTGCCAGCAGCCAAGAACGAGGACTAGCGGGGGGGCTTGGCGGGGAGCTGTTTTTT.

CDR3 region: CASSSLTLSSYNEQFF. The CDR3, as DNA: TGTGCCAGCAGTTCACTCACTCTAAGCTCCTACAATGAGCAGTTCTTC. The J gene is TRBJ2-1, the V gene TRBV6-6; D remains unclear. The CDR3 has 16 amino acids. The germline gives CDR1 MNHNY, CDR2 SVGAGI (reference sequence). V lost 4 bases, J lost 0 bases, and 13 bases lay in between.

The chain links TRBV27 to TRBJ1-2, with TRBD1 matching 9 bases. V shed 5 bases and J 7 bases; nucleotides not matched to a gene: 5. Germline CDR1 is MNHEY and CDR2 is SMNVEV (reference sequence). The CDR3 extends over 13 amino acids. CDR3 amino acids: CASSPGTGIGYTF. The CDR3 DNA reads TGTGCCAGCAGTCCCGGGACAGGGATTGGCTACACCTTC.

This clone has only one observation. This sequence joins TRBV5-1 and TRBJ2-5, with unresolved D. CDR3 length equals 15 residues. V was cut by 3 bases and J by 1 base, with 13 bases left in between. Germline CDR1 and CDR2: SGHRS and YFSETQ. The CDR3 DNA sequence: TGCGCCAGCAGCTACATGATGGCAATCCAAGAGACCCAGTACTTC. This gives the protein CASSYMMAIQETQYF.

The V call is TRBV7-8, the J call TRBJ2-2; 12 nucleotides match TRBD2. V dropped 5 bases and J dropped 5; count of bases not matched to a gene: 12. This CDR3 is built from 18 residues. Germline loops: CDR1 SGHVS, CDR2 FQNEAQ. The CDR3 protein is CASSPRVLAGGKTGELFF. CDR3 DNA sequence: TGTGCCAGCAGCCCAAGGGTACTAGCGGGAGGAAAAACCGGGGAGCTGTTTTTT.

This clone occurred a few times. V usage is TRBV7-2 and J usage is TRBJ2-3; TRBD2 agrees at 7 bases. CDR1 and CDR2 (germline): SGHTA, FQGNSA. The CDR3 length is 15 residues. With V trimmed by 5 bases and J by 6 bases, 11 bases remained unmatched. CDR3 in DNA: TGTGCCAGCAGCCCCGGACTAGTTTTAAGGGATACGCAGTATTTT. It is translated as CASSPGLVLRDTQYF.

The chain employs TRBV4-1 and TRBJ2-7; 9 positions match TRBD1. CDR3 size: 14 residues. V was pared by 8 bases and J by 3 bases, with 8 bases of the junction left unmatched. Germline V gene lookup returns CDR1 MGHRA and CDR2 YSYEKL. The CDR3 coding sequence is TGCGCCAGCCGCCCGACAGGGGGAAGCTACGAGCAGTACTTC. Translating gives CASRPTGGSYEQYF.

This chain uses TRBV19 with TRBJ1-2, with D perhaps TRBD1 (6 bases). This CDR3 comprises 14 residues. Trimming cost V 3 bases and J 8 bases, with 16 bases left between them. Germline V CDR1 and CDR2: LNHDA, SQIVND (reference sequence). The chain's CDR3 is CASSIRQAQEGYTF. CDR3 nucleotide sequence: TGTGCCAGTAGTATCCGACAGGCCCAAGAGGGCTACACCTTC.

This clone was seen just once. This chain connects TRBV28 to TRBJ2-3, with D perhaps matching TRBD2 (5 bases). Trimming cost V 10 bases and J 6 bases, with 11 bases left between them. Looked up from germline, CDR1 is MDHEN and CDR2 is SYDVKM. This CDR3 has 11 residues. The CDR3 loop reads CATFRGDTQYF. Here the CDR3 DNA reads TGTGCCACTTTCCGAGGGGATACGCAGTATTTT.

This sequence joins TRBV28 and TRBJ1-3, with 10 nucleotides matching TRBD1. Unmatched junction bases numbered 10, after V lost 5 bases and J lost 0 bases. CDR3 length equals 18 residues. Germline CDR1 and CDR2: MDHEN and SYDVKM. CDR3 nucleotide sequence: TGTGCCAGCAGTCCGACAGGGGGCGTTTCCCACTCTGGAAACACCATATATTTT. Translating gives CASSPTGGVSHSGNTIYF. Complete variable domain (other parts from reference TRBV28 and TRBJ1-3): DVKVTQSSRYLVKRTGEKVFLECVQDMDHENMFWYRQDPGLGLRLIYFSYDVKMKEKGDIPEGYSVSREKKERFSLILESASTNQTSMYLCASSPTGGVSHSGNTIYFGEGSWLTVV.

This clone was detected only a few times. The J gene is TRBJ2-7, the V gene TRBV19; 7 positions match TRBD1. V dropped 6 bases and J dropped 3; count of bases not matched to a gene: 11. CDR3 size: 15 residues. Germline lookup yields CDR1 LNHDA and CDR2 SQIVND (reference sequence). DNA for the CDR3: TGTGCCAGTAGGCAGTTCGCAGGGGGACACTACGAGCAGTACTTC. The encoded protein is CASRQFAGGHYEQYF.

The chain couples TRBV28 to TRBJ2-3; TRBD2 might be the D (5 bases). Germline V gene lookup returns CDR1 MDHEN and CDR2 SYDVKM. This CDR3 spans 18 amino acids. Trimming took off 1 base at V and 0 bases at J, with 17 bases between the two ends. In DNA, the CDR3 is TGTGCCAGCAGTTTATCCTTATTCTCGAGGACTAGCACAGATACGCAGTATTTT. The encoded protein is CASSLSLFSRTSTDTQYF. Filled out from reference TRBV28 and TRBJ2-3, the complete variable domain reads DVKVTQSSRYLVKRTGEKVFLECVQDMDHENMFWYRQDPGLGLRLIYFSYDVKMKEKGDIPEGYSVSREKKERFSLILESASTNQTSMYLCASSLSLFSRTSTDTQYFGPGTRLTVL.

This clone was observed many times. The chain uses TRBV2 and TRBJ1-5, with D possibly being TRBD1 (6 bases). V lost 6 bases and J lost 1, with 13 bases in between. The germline V gene has CDR1 SNHLY and CDR2 FYNNEI. The CDR3 loop spans 15 amino acids. CDR3 bases: TGTGCCAGCAGGCGATGGCAGGGGAGCAATCAGCCCCAGCATTTT. It is translated as CASRRWQGSNQPQHF.

The V call is TRBV6-5, the J call TRBJ1-1; D may be TRBD1 (6 bases). The length of the CDR3 is 15 residues. Trimming shortened V by 5 bases and J by 3 bases, and 16 bases separated the two germline ends. Germline V gives CDR1 MNHEY, CDR2 SVGAGI. CDR3 amino acids: CASSNRVPDHTEAFF. DNA of the CDR3: TGTGCCAGCAGTAACAGGGTGCCAGACCACACTGAAGCTTTCTTT.

The chain is built from TRBV19 and TRBJ2-7; 7 bases are a match to TRBD2. The germline CDR1 and CDR2 sequences are LNHDA and SQIVND (reference sequence). The CDR3 spans 16 residues. The V gene end was trimmed by 0 bases and the J gene end by 3 bases; junction bases not matched to a gene: 8. The CDR3 reads CASSIDFRGRVYEQYF. CDR3 DNA sequence: TGTGCCAGTAGTATAGATTTCCGAGGGAGGGTCTACGAGCAGTACTTC.

This chain links TRBV5-3 with TRBJ2-6; TRBD1 aligns across 9 bases. TRBV5-3 belongs to the ORF category, with a function that is uncertain. J lost 0 bases, V lost 2 bases, and 3 bases had no gene match. This CDR3 spans 17 amino acids. This CDR3 reads CARSFRDRVSGANVLTF. CDR3 bases: TGTGCCAGAAGCTTCCGGGACAGGGTCTCTGGGGCCAACGTCCTGACTTTC.